This entry lists 17 T cell receptor beta chains sequenced from one sample in a study of response to subunit inactivated influenza vaccine. TCRdb called the RT-PCR reads again in MiXCR, with one record for every CDR3 protein. The data show hundreds of thousands of distinct CDR3 sequences, around 11% seen once. These records were also assigned to another study, of T cells expressing NK-cell markers. That paper notes: In generating TCR beta cDNA, 5'RACE template switching with UMIs was used.

Sequenced here: PBMCs from blood, sampled on the day of vaccination. These TCRs come from a man in his fifties or sixties who received an inactivated influenza vaccine.

In this sample, this clonotype turned up a few times. V is TRBV24-1 and J is TRBJ2-3, with no clear D. The CDR3 loop spans 16 amino acids. Trimming pared 4 bases from V and 4 bases from J, leaving 17 bases between. The V gene's germline CDR1 is KGHDR and CDR2 SFDVKD. The CDR3: CATSDPSPSFSDTQYF. As DNA, the CDR3 is TGTGCCACCAGTGACCCGAGTCCAAGTTTTTCAGATACGCAGTATTTT.

This clonotype was detected ten times or more. V usage is TRBV20-1 and J usage is TRBJ1-6; no reliable D call. Trimming removed 6 bases from V and 0 bases from J, with 6 bases in between. This CDR3 is built from 13 residues. Germline CDR1 and CDR2: DFQATT and SNEGSKA (reference sequence). CDR3 sequence (DNA): TGCAGTGCCCGGTCCTCCTATAATTCACCCCTCCACTTT. Amino acid sequence: CSARSSYNSPLHF.

This chain joins TRBV12-3 or TRBV12-4 and TRBJ2-3, with TRBD1 identical over 7 bases. The J segment lost 8 bases and the V segment lost 6 bases, leaving 14 bases of the junction unmatched. The CDR3 covers 15 residues. CDR3 in DNA: TGTGCCAGCAGCGCCGGACAGGACCCGCGAGGTACGCAGTATTTT. This translates into CASSAGQDPRGTQYF.

This chain joins TRBV20-1 and TRBJ2-7; perhaps D is TRBD1 or TRBD2 (5 bases each). The CDR3 is 17 amino acids. The V end lost 4 bases, the J end lost 3 bases, and 25 bases lay between the germline ends. The V gene's germline CDR1 is DFQATT and CDR2 SNEGSKA (reference sequence). Here the CDR3 reads CSAKITQGRGAGYEQYF. In DNA, the CDR3 is TGCAGTGCTAAGATTACCCAGGGACGAGGGGCCGGCTACGAGCAGTACTTC.

The chain carries TRBV9 and TRBJ2-5; 10 bases match TRBD2. CDR3 length equals 17 residues. With V trimmed by 0 bases and J by 4 bases, 9 bases remained unmatched. Germline CDR1 reads SGDLS; CDR2 reads YYNGEE. The CDR3 DNA reads as TGTGCCAGCAGCGTAGCGCAAGGACTAGCGGTCTTAGAGACCCAGTACTTC. The encoded protein is CASSVAQGLAVLETQYF.

This clonotype occurred many times. J is TRBJ2-2 and V is TRBV4-2; possibly TRBD1 for D (6 bases). Germline lookup yields CDR1 LGHNA and CDR2 YNFKEQ. The germline V and J ends were trimmed by 2 bases and 8 bases, with 21 bases remaining between them. The CDR3 spans 17 residues. CDR3: CASSQRGGGGVSGELFF. In DNA form, the CDR3 reads TGTGCCAGCAGCCAACGTGGGGGCGGAGGTGTCTCTGGGGAGCTGTTTTTT.

A few counts support this clonotype. V gene TRBV6-2 or TRBV6-3 combines with J gene TRBJ1-5; unclear D gene. Germline CDR1 reads MNHEY; CDR2 reads SVGEGT. This CDR3 is built from 11 residues. V was clipped by 10 bases and J by 7 bases, with 11 bases between them. The CDR3 nucleotides are TGTGCCATCCTTAAGGGCCAGCCCCAGCATTTT. Translation gives CAILKGQPQHF.

This clonotype was seen repeatedly, ten times or more. The chain links TRBV21-1 to TRBJ2-5. TRBV21-1 is described as a pseudogene. The CDR3 runs 13 residues. This CDR3 reads CASSKLNQETQYF. For the CDR3, the DNA is TGTGCCAGCAGCAAGCTTAACCAAGAGACCCAGTACTTC.

V usage is TRBV3-1 and J usage is TRBJ1-5, with D uncertain. Deletions cut 1 base from V and 5 bases from J, with 6 bases between. The length of the CDR3 is 13 residues. Germline V CDR1 and CDR2: LGHDT, YNNKEL (reference sequence). CDR3 protein: CASSQGRYQPQHF. In DNA, the CDR3 is TGTGCCAGCAGCCAAGGACGATATCAGCCCCAGCATTTT.

This clonotype has just a few counts. V gene TRBV20-1 combines with J gene TRBJ2-1; 13 bases align to TRBD2. V shed 4 bases, J shed 5 bases, and the junction held 5 bases outside the gene matches. Germline V gives CDR1 DFQATT, CDR2 SNEGSKA (reference sequence). The CDR3 spans 15 residues. The CDR3 sequence is CSANRGLAGDNEQFF. The DNA of the CDR3 is TGCAGTGCTAACCGAGGACTAGCGGGGGACAATGAGCAGTTCTTC.

The chain is built from TRBV30 and TRBJ2-1, with 7 bases lining up with TRBD2. J was trimmed by 0 bases and V by 0 bases; bases with no gene match: 5. The germline V gene has CDR1 GTSNPN and CDR2 SVGIG (reference sequence). The CDR3 consists of 16 residues. The CDR3 DNA follows: TGTGCCTGGAGTGTACTCGGCGGGAGCTCCTACAATGAGCAGTTCTTC. This sequence encodes CAWSVLGGSSYNEQFF.

This clonotype was seen only a few times. This chain connects TRBV6-1 to TRBJ2-1; D remains unclear. The germline V and J ends were trimmed by 5 bases and 0 bases, with 11 bases remaining between them. CDR3 size: 15 residues. Germline values: CDR1 MNHNS, CDR2 SASEGT. CDR3 residues: CASSPSVGSYNEQFF. CDR3 sequence (DNA): TGTGCCAGCAGTCCGTCGGTCGGCTCCTACAATGAGCAGTTCTTC.

This clonotype was seen at least ten times. The CDR3: CASSQGINQPQHF. CDR3 bases: TGTGCCAGCAGCCAAGGGATTAATCAGCCCCAGCATTTT. The V call is TRBV3-1, the J call TRBJ1-5; D not certain. The CDR3 runs 13 residues. The germline V gene encodes CDR1 LGHDT and CDR2 YNNKEL (reference sequence). Trimming removed 1 base at V and 4 bases at J, with 5 bases between.

The chain links TRBV7-9 to TRBJ1-1; perhaps TRBD1 as D (5 bases). There are 14 residues in the CDR3. V was trimmed by 7 bases and J by 5 bases, leaving 17 bases between them. Germline values: CDR1 SEHNR, CDR2 FQNEAQ (reference sequence). This CDR3 reads CASTLGDPKTEAFF. CDR3 DNA: TGTGCCAGCACCCTCGGGGACCCGAAGACTGAAGCTTTCTTT.

This clonotype has just a few counts. V and J are TRBV5-7 and TRBJ2-7; 10 bases are a match to TRBD2. TRBV5-7 is known as an ORF, though its function is uncertain. J gave up 5 bases and V 5 bases, and 7 bases lay outside the gene matches. There are 14 residues in the CDR3. Here the CDR3 DNA reads TGTGCCAGCAGAGTAGCGGGAGGCCCGAACGAGCAGTACTTC. Its translation is CASRVAGGPNEQYF.

This clonotype was recorded many times. The V call is TRBV5-1, the J call TRBJ2-1; D possibly corresponds to TRBD1 (7 bases). This CDR3 spans 14 amino acids. V gave up 9 bases and J gave up 5 bases, with 18 bases separating them. The germline gives CDR1 SGHRS, CDR2 YFSETQ. The DNA of the CDR3 is TGCGCCAAGAGCAGGGGGGTTAAACACAATGAGCAGTTCTTC. Translation gives CAKSRGVKHNEQFF.

This chain connects TRBV12-3 or TRBV12-4 to TRBJ2-7, with TRBD1 matching over 10 bases. The CDR3 runs 14 residues. Unmatched junction bases numbered 10, after V lost 8 bases and J lost 6 bases. The CDR3 sequence: CASRTSGTGVEQYF. The CDR3 nucleotides read TGTGCCAGCCGCACCTCCGGGACAGGGGTCGAGCAGTACTTC.